The T cell receptor beta chain described here comes from a study of blood T cells in healthy people across ages. On the study more broadly: Per two T cells, template switching captured roughly one barcoded beta molecule. Broader study findings: TCR beta diversity correlated strongly with naive T cell percentage.

Combining a sample-barcoded 5' primer with a J-beta primer mix, a second PCR ran for 7 to 11 cycles. TCRdb independently ran MiXCR on the 5' RACE reads; one entry per CDR3 protein. The sample holds around 800,000 distinct CDR3 sequences, about 42% seen once. Regarding this clonotype: Its antigen is not known.

The sequence came from an elderly man in good health. The sequenced sample consisted of blood.

This chain's CDR3 is CASSTDGGGGYEQYF. CDR3 sequence (DNA): TGTGCCAGCAGTACCGATGGGGGCGGAGGATACGAGCAGTACTTC. This chain links TRBV28 with TRBJ2-7, with TRBD1 as a possible D gene (6 bases). This CDR3 has 15 amino acids. V shed 5 bases and J shed 4 bases, with 18 bases lying between them. From germline, CDR1 is MDHEN and CDR2 SYDVKM.